The clone carrying this TCR beta chain was seen a few times. The target antigen is unknown. Using its own MiXCR run on the RT-PCR reads, TCRdb lists one record per CDR3 protein. The sample consists of approximately 300,000 distinct CDR3 sequences, 22% of them appearing once. The data are from a study of response to subunit inactivated influenza vaccine. The study's findings and limits: New T cells are recruited in small numbers by each seasonal influenza vaccination, according to the authors' suggestion.

This CDR3 region has 14 residues. CDR1 SGHTA and CDR2 FQGNSA come from the germline V gene. V was cut by 3 bases and J by 5 bases, with 13 bases left in between. The chain recombines TRBV7-2 with TRBJ1-1; TRBD1 might be the D (5 bases). The TCR comes from a man between 50 and 75 years old who received an inactivated influenza vaccine. Sequenced here: PBMCs from blood, sampled 21 months after vaccination. As DNA, the CDR3 is TGTGCCAGCAGCTTTGGGCAGGGATGGACTGAAGCTTTCTTT. It translates to CASSFGQGWTEAFF.